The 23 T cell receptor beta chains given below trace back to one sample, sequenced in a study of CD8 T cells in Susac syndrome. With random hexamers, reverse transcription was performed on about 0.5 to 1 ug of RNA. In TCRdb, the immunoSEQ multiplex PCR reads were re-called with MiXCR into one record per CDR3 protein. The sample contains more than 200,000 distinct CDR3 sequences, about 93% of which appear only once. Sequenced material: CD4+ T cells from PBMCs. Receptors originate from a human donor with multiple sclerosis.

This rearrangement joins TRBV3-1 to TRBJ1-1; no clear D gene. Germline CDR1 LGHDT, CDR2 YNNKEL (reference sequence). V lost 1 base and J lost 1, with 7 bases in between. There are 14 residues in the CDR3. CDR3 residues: CASSQASANTEAFF. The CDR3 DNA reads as TGTGCCAGCAGCCAAGCGTCGGCGAACACTGAAGCTTTCTTT.

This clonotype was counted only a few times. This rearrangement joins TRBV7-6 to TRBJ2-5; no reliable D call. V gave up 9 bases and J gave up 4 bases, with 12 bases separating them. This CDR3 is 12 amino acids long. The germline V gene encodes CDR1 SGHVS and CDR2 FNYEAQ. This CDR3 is CASSLGRETQYF. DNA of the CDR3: TGTGCCAGTAGTCTCGGAAGAGAGACCCAGTACTTC.

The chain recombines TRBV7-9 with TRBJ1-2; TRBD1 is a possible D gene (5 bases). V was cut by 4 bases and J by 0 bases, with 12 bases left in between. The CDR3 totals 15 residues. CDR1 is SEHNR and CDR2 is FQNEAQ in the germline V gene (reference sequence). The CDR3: CASSSSGLPNYGYTF. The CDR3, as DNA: TGTGCCAGCAGCTCATCAGGGCTTCCTAACTATGGCTACACCTTC.

The CDR3 DNA reads as TGTGCCAGCTCGTGGGGGACGAAGACAGAGACCCAGTACTTC. Translated, it gives CASSWGTKTETQYF. This chain links TRBV25-1 with TRBJ2-5; perhaps D is TRBD1 or TRBD2 (5 bases each). The V gene's germline CDR1 is MGHDK and CDR2 SYGVNS. The length of the CDR3 is 14 residues. With 8 bases removed from V and 4 bases from J, the gap between germline ends came to 17 bases.

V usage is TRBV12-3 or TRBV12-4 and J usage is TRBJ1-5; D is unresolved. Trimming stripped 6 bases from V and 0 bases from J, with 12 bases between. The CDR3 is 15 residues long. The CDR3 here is CASSHRRNSNQPQHF. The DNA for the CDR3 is TGTGCCAGCAGCCATCGACGGAATAGCAATCAGCCCCAGCATTTT.

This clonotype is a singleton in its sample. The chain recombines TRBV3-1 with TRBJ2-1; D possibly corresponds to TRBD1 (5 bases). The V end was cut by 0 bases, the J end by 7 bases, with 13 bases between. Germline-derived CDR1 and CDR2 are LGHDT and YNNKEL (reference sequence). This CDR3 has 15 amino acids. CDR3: CASSQEGVLRNEQFF. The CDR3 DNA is TGTGCCAGCAGCCAAGAAGGGGTCCTTCGGAATGAGCAGTTCTTC.

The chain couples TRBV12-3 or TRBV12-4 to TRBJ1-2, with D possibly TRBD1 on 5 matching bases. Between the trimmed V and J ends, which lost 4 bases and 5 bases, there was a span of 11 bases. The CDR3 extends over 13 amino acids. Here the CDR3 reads CASSSGDLYGYTF. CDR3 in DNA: TGTGCCAGCAGTTCCGGGGACCTATATGGCTACACCTTC.

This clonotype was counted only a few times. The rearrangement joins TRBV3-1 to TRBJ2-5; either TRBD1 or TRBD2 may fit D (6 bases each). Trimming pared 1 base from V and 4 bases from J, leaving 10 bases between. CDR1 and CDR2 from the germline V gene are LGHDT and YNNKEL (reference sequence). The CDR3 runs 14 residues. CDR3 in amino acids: CASSQAGGGETQYF. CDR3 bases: TGTGCCAGCAGCCAAGCCGGGGGCGGAGAGACCCAGTACTTC.

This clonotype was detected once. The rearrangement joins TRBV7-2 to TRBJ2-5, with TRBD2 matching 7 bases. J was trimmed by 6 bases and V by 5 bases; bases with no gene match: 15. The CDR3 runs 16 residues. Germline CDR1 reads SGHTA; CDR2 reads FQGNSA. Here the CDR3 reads CASSPWGGGAGKTQYF. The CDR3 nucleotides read TGTGCCAGCAGCCCCTGGGGGGGAGGGGCGGGAAAGACCCAGTACTTC.

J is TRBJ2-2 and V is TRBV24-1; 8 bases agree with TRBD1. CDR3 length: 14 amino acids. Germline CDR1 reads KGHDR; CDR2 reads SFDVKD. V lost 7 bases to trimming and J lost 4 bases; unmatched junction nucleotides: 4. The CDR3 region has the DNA TGTGCCACCAGCTACAGGGGGTCCACCGGGGAGCTGTTTTTT. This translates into CATSYRGSTGELFF.

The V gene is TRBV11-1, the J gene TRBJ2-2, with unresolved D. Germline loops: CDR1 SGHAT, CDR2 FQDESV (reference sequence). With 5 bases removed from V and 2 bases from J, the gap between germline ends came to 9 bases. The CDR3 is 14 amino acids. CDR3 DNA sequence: TGTGCCAGCAGCACACGACCCAACACCGGGGAGCTGTTTTTT. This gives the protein CASSTRPNTGELFF.

DNA for the CDR3: TGCAGTGCTAGAGAAGGGACAACCTATTCACCCCTCCACTTT. The encoded protein is CSAREGTTYSPLHF. The rearrangement uses TRBV20-1 and TRBJ1-6, with TRBD1 as a possible D gene (6 bases). V shed 0 bases and J shed 8 bases, with 11 bases lying between them. The CDR3 length is 14 residues. Germline V gene lookup returns CDR1 DFQATT and CDR2 SNEGSKA (reference sequence).

CDR3 DNA sequence: TGTGCCAGCAGTGAGACACCGAGCTCTGGAAACACCATATATTTT. Amino acid sequence: CASSETPSSGNTIYF. The chain couples TRBV25-1 to TRBJ1-3; D is uncertain. V lost 3 bases to trimming and J lost 0 bases, with 9 bases between them. This CDR3 spans 15 amino acids. The germline V gene encodes CDR1 MGHDK and CDR2 SYGVNS.

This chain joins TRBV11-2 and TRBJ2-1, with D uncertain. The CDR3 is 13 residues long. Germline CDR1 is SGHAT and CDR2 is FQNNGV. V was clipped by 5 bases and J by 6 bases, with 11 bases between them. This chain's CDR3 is CASSPRWGNEQFF. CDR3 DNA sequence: TGTGCCAGCAGCCCCCGTTGGGGCAATGAGCAGTTCTTC.

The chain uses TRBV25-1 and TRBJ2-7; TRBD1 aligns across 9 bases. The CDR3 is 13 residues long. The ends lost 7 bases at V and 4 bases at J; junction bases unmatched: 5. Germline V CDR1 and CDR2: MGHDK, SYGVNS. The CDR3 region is CASTGTGSYEQYF. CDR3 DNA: TGTGCCAGCACCGGGACAGGGTCTTACGAGCAGTACTTC.

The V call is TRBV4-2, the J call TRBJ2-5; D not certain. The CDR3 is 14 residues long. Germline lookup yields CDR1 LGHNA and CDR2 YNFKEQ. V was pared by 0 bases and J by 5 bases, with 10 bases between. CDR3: CASSQERAVETQYF. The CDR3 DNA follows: TGTGCCAGCAGCCAAGAAAGGGCCGTCGAGACCCAGTACTTC.

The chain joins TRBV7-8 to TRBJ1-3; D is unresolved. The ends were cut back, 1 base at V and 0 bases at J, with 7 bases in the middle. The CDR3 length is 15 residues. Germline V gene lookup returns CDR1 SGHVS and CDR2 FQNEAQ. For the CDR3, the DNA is TGTGCCAGCAGCTTAGTGCATAGCTCTGGAAACACCATATATTTT. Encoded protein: CASSLVHSSGNTIYF.

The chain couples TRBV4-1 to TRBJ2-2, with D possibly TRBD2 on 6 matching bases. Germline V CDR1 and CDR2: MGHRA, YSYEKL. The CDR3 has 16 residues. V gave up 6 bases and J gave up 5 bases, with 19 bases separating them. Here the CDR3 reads CASRPRTNIGTGELFF. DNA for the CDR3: TGCGCCAGCAGACCCCGGACTAATATCGGTACCGGGGAGCTGTTTTTT.

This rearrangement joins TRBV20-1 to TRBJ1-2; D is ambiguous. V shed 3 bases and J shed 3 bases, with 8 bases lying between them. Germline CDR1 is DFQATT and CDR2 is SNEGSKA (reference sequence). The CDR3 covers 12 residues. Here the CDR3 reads CSARGGDYGYTF. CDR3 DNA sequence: TGCAGTGCTAGGGGCGGGGACTATGGCTACACCTTC.

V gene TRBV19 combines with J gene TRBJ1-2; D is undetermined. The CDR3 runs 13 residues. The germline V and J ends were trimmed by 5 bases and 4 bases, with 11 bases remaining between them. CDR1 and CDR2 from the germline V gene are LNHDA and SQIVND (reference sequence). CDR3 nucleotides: TGTGCCAGTAGTGGGCATACCTTCTATGGCTACACCTTC. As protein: CASSGHTFYGYTF.

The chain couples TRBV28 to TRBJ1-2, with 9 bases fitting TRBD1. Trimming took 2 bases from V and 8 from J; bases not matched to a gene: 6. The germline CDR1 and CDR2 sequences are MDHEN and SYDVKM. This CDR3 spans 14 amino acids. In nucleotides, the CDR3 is TGTGCCAGCAGTTTACTACAGGGGGCGGAAGGCTACACCTTC. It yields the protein CASSLLQGAEGYTF.

The CDR3 DNA sequence: TGTGCCAGCAGCCAAGTGTCCGGGGGTGGTGGCTACACCTTC. Translated, it gives CASSQVSGGGGYTF. This sequence joins TRBV4-2 and TRBJ1-2, with a weak D call TRBD1 (5 bases). Trimming left V 1 base short and J 7 bases short, with 13 bases between. The germline V gene has CDR1 LGHNA and CDR2 YNFKEQ. CDR3 length equals 14 residues.

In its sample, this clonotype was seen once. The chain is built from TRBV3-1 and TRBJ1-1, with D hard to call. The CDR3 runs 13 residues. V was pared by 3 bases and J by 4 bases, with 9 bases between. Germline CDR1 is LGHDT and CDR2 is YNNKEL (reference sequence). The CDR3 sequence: CASSQGWPTEAFF. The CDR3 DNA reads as TGTGCCAGCAGCCAGGGGTGGCCCACTGAAGCTTTCTTT.